These 22 T cell receptor beta chains came from one sample sequenced in a study of cytomegalovirus exposure and HLA in healthy donors. The assay was immunoSEQ multiplex PCR, and TCRdb's table has in-frame clones only and misses some. The table has around 300,000 clones, roughly 86% seen once; the top ten hold more than 0.95%. Sequenced: PBMCs. All receptors come from a man aged 30 to 45 in good health and CMV-seronegative.

CDR3 DNA: TGTGCCTGGAGCCTGCAGGGATTTCAGCCCCAGCATTTT. It codes for CAWSLQGFQPQHF. V gene TRBV30 combines with J gene TRBJ1-5; the D gene is possibly TRBD1 (5 bases). CDR1 and CDR2 (germline): GTSNPN, SVGIG (reference sequence). Trimming took off 3 bases at V and 6 bases at J, with 12 bases between the two ends. CDR3 length: 13 amino acids. Variable domain in full (rest from reference TRBV30 and TRBJ1-5): SQTIHQWPATLVQPVGSPLSLECTVEGTSNPNLYWYRQAAGRGLQLLFYSVGIGQISSEVPQNLSASRPQDRQFILSSKKLLLSDSGFYLCAWSLQGFQPQHFGDGTRLSIL.

V gene TRBV30 combines with J gene TRBJ1-1; D is undetermined. In germline, CDR1 is GTSNPN, CDR2 SVGIG (reference sequence). The CDR3 loop spans 12 amino acids. Trimming removed 0 bases from V and 5 bases from J, with 7 bases in between. The CDR3 region is CAWSVRRTEAFF. The CDR3, as DNA: TGTGCCTGGAGTGTACGTCGGACTGAAGCTTTCTTT.

The chain joins TRBV18 to TRBJ2-5; 7 bases line up with TRBD2. The length of the CDR3 is 15 residues. With V trimmed by 3 bases and J by 5 bases, 9 bases remained unmatched. In germline, CDR1 is KGHSH, CDR2 LQKENI. CDR3 sequence: CASSPASVGGETQYF. CDR3 nucleotide sequence: TGTGCCAGCTCACCTGCGTCGGTGGGAGGGGAGACCCAGTACTTC. The full variable domain, in which reference TRBV18 and TRBJ2-5 provide the parts outside the CDR3, is NAGVMQNPRHLVRRRGQEARLRCSPMKGHSHVYWYRQLPEEGLKFMVYLQKENIIDESGMPKERFSAEFPKEGPSILRIQQVVRGDSAAYFCASSPASVGGETQYFGPGTRLLVL.

This clone was observed a handful of times. The genes are TRBV2 and TRBJ2-7; possible D gene TRBD1, 6 bases. Germline V gives CDR1 SNHLY, CDR2 FYNNEI. This CDR3 is built from 13 residues. Trimming took off 6 bases at V and 3 bases at J, with 12 bases between the two ends. The CDR3 coding sequence is TGTGCCAGCAGCCCACACAGGGTCTACGAGCAGTACTTC. Protein product: CASSPHRVYEQYF.

The chain employs TRBV5-1 and TRBJ1-1; 10 bases are a match to TRBD1. The CDR3 is 15 residues long. The germline gives CDR1 SGHRS, CDR2 YFSETQ. J was trimmed by 4 bases and V by 3 bases; bases with no gene match: 6. CDR3 nucleotide sequence: TGCGCCAGCAGCTCATTTGGGACAGGGGTCACTGAAGCTTTCTTT. It translates to CASSSFGTGVTEAFF.

This clone was detected a few times. The V gene is TRBV5-1, the J gene TRBJ1-1; 8 bases fit TRBD1. Trimming removed 0 bases from V and 4 bases from J; junction bases left unmatched: 5. The length of the CDR3 is 15 residues. Germline CDR1 SGHRS, CDR2 YFSETQ. As DNA, the CDR3 is TGCGCCAGCAGCTTGGAGACAGGGGCCCGCACTGAAGCTTTCTTT. This gives the protein CASSLETGARTEAFF.

The rearrangement links TRBV9 to TRBJ2-5, with TRBD1 identical over 9 bases. Per germline, CDR1 SGDLS and CDR2 YYNGEE. This CDR3 has 15 residues. Trimming at V came to 4 bases and at J to 6 bases, leaving 10 bases not matched to a gene. The DNA for the CDR3 is TGTGCCAGCAGCCCCAACCCGACAGGGGGGAAGACCCAGTACTTC. It is translated as CASSPNPTGGKTQYF. The variable domain in full, with the rest retrieved from reference TRBV9 and TRBJ2-5, is DSGVTQTPKHLITATGQRVTLRCSPRSGDLSVYWYQQSLDQGLQFLIQYYNGEERAKGNILERFSAQQFPDLHSELNLSSLELGDSALYFCASSPNPTGGKTQYFGPGTRLLVL.

This chain connects TRBV29-1 to TRBJ2-3, with 9 nucleotides matching TRBD2. After removal of 4 bases from V and 2 bases from J, the junction contained 13 bases not matched to a gene. CDR1 is SQVTM and CDR2 is ANQGSEA in the germline V gene. This CDR3 spans 17 amino acids. The CDR3 bases are TGCAGCGTTGTGTTTGCGGGGGGGTCTACCTACACAGATACGCAGTATTTT. The encoded protein is CSVVFAGGSTYTDTQYF.

The chain uses TRBV6-1 and TRBJ2-2; D is perhaps TRBD2 (6 bases). This CDR3 has 15 residues. Per germline, CDR1 MNHNS and CDR2 SASEGT. V was cut by 9 bases and J by 5 bases, with 19 bases left in between. CDR3 DNA: TGTGCCAGTAGTTGGGCAGGGAGGAGGACCGGGGAGCTGTTTTTT. Residues: CASSWAGRRTGELFF.

The V and J genes are TRBV4-1 and TRBJ1-1, with D tentatively TRBD1 (6 bases). This CDR3 contains 15 residues. The V gene lost 2 bases and the J gene lost 4 bases, with 14 bases spanning the gap. The germline V gene has CDR1 MGHRA and CDR2 YSYEKL. The CDR3 DNA sequence: TGCGCCAGCAGCCAATTACAGGGCGGTGGCACTGAAGCTTTCTTT. Residues: CASSQLQGGGTEAFF.

The rearrangement links TRBV5-6 to TRBJ1-1, with D maybe TRBD1 (6 bases). Per the germline V gene, CDR1 is SGHDT and CDR2 is YYEEEE. The CDR3 spans 15 residues. Trimming stripped 2 bases from V and 1 base from J, with 12 bases between. The CDR3 DNA reads as TGTGCCAGCAGCTTCCCCTCGGGACAGAACACTGAAGCTTTCTTT. Protein product: CASSFPSGQNTEAFF.

The V and J genes are TRBV19 and TRBJ1-5; 7 nucleotides align to TRBD1. CDR3 size: 15 residues. CDR1 LNHDA and CDR2 SQIVND come from the germline V gene (reference sequence). Trimming took 3 bases from V and 0 from J; bases not matched to a gene: 2. The CDR3 coding sequence is TGTGCCAGTAGTATTTCAGGGGGTAGCAATCAGCCCCAGCATTTT. Translated: CASSISGGSNQPQHF.

This clone was detected only once. The chain uses TRBV4-3 and TRBJ2-2; TRBD1 agrees at 10 bases. The V and J ends lost 2 bases and 5 bases, in that order; junction bases with no gene match: 5. Germline V lookup: CDR1 LGHNA, CDR2 YSLEER. The CDR3 consists of 16 residues. For the CDR3, the DNA is TGCGCCAGCAGCCAATTACCGGGACAGGGGACCGGGGAGCTGTTTTTT. This gives the protein CASSQLPGQGTGELFF.

The chain carries TRBV6-5 and TRBJ1-1; a weak D match, TRBD1 (6 bases). This CDR3 contains 14 residues. The germline CDR1 and CDR2 sequences are MNHEY and SVGAGI. The V and J ends lost 1 base and 10 bases respectively, with 16 bases between them. CDR3 bases: TGTGCCAGCAGTTACTATCAGGGGAGTAGTCTAGCTTTCTTT. Its protein product is CASSYYQGSSLAFF.

This sequence joins TRBV9 and TRBJ1-6; 9 positions agree with TRBD1. Per germline, CDR1 SGDLS and CDR2 YYNGEE. The CDR3 length is 16 residues. The ends lost 4 bases at V and 3 bases at J; junction bases unmatched: 5. The CDR3 nucleotides are TGTGCCAGCAGCTCACAGGGGGCGGTCTATAATTCACCCCTCCACTTT. Amino acid sequence: CASSSQGAVYNSPLHF.

This clone was detected a few times. V and J are TRBV19 and TRBJ1-2, with D maybe TRBD1 (5 bases). Germline lookup yields CDR1 LNHDA and CDR2 SQIVND (reference sequence). Trimming took 3 bases from V and 8 from J, leaving 16 bases between them. The CDR3 sequence is 14 residues long. For the CDR3, the DNA is TGTGCCAGTAGTATGCGGGACTTGAGCCGGGGCTACACCTTC. Its translation: CASSMRDLSRGYTF.

The CDR3 reads CASSLAQGNSNEQFF. The CDR3 DNA reads TGCGCCAGCAGCTTGGCCCAGGGGAACAGCAATGAGCAGTTCTTC. The chain is built from TRBV5-1 and TRBJ2-1; weak D call: TRBD1 (6 bases). Germline assignment: CDR1 SGHRS and CDR2 YFSETQ. V dropped 0 bases and J dropped 6 bases, with 13 bases sitting between them. This CDR3 is 15 amino acids long.

The gene calls are TRBV2 and TRBJ2-1; 11 bases fit TRBD2. The trim removed 4 bases at V and 9 bases at J, leaving 8 bases unmatched. The CDR3 covers 15 residues. The germline V gene encodes CDR1 SNHLY and CDR2 FYNNEI. The CDR3 reads CASSANSGGAVEQFF. CDR3 nucleotide sequence: TGTGCCAGCAGTGCCAATAGCGGGGGGGCGGTTGAGCAGTTCTTC.

The V call is TRBV27, the J call TRBJ2-7; 9 bases are shared with TRBD1. Germline CDR1 reads MNHEY; CDR2 reads SMNVEV (reference sequence). This CDR3 region has 15 residues. Trimming cost V 2 bases and J 2 bases; bases outside gene matches: 4. The CDR3 sequence is CASSLGTGNTYEQYF. Here the CDR3 DNA reads TGTGCCAGCAGTTTAGGGACAGGGAACACCTACGAGCAGTACTTC.

V usage is TRBV27 and J usage is TRBJ1-1; a possible D gene is TRBD1 (6 bases). The CDR3 runs 14 residues. Trimming took 1 base from V and 4 from J, leaving 10 bases between them. CDR1 is MNHEY, CDR2 SMNVEV, per germline (reference sequence). The CDR3 spells CASSLLRGSTEAFF. The CDR3 DNA follows: TGTGCCAGCAGTTTATTGAGGGGGAGCACTGAAGCTTTCTTT.

V usage is TRBV4-1 and J usage is TRBJ1-1, with 7 nucleotides matching TRBD1. Germline V CDR1 and CDR2: MGHRA, YSYEKL. Trimming at V came to 3 bases and at J to 3 bases, leaving 7 bases not matched to a gene. The CDR3 is made up of 15 amino acids. CDR3 in amino acids: CASSHKGAKDTEAFF. Written as DNA, the CDR3 is TGCGCCAGCAGCCACAAGGGGGCGAAGGACACTGAAGCTTTCTTT.

The gene calls are TRBV5-1 and TRBJ2-7; 8 nucleotides agree with TRBD2. Germline CDR1 reads SGHRS; CDR2 reads YFSETQ. J gave up 6 bases and V 4 bases, and 12 bases lay outside the gene matches. The CDR3 sequence is 15 residues long. CDR3 amino acids: CASSTSGTRNGEQYF. The CDR3 DNA follows: TGCGCCAGCAGCACCTCCGGGACTAGAAACGGCGAGCAGTACTTC.